These 11 T cell receptor beta chains were sequenced from one sample in a study of blood T cell repertoires in COVID-19 (dated by TCRdb to between 2020 and 2021). The library was generated by the immunoSEQ multiplex PCR assay. Imported from immuneACCESS, the table was reduced by TCRdb to in-frame sequences with V and J called. These copies leave out some clones; in studies compared against another copy, an unresolved V gene accounts for under half, and the cause of the remainder is not known. The sample profile shows just over 90,000 clones; 85% to 90% of them were found once. Jointly, the top ten make up about 1.6% of the sample. Sequencing was carried out using peripheral blood. The receptors come from a human donor with active COVID-19. The donor label of this sample is uncertain.

The chain has TRBV12-5 and TRBJ2-5, with no clear D. Germline V CDR1 and CDR2: LGHNT, FRNRAP. V was shortened by 7 bases and J by 1 base, with 10 bases between the two germline ends. The CDR3 consists of 13 residues. CDR3 bases: TGTGCTAGTGCTAGACCCCTCCAAGAGACCCAGTACTTC. This encodes CASARPLQETQYF. The full variable domain, rest sourced from reference TRBV12-5 and TRBJ2-5, is DARVTQTPRHKVTEMGQEVTMRCQPILGHNTVFWYRQTMMQGLELLAYFRNRAPLDDSGMPKDRFSAEMPDATLATLKIQPSEPRDSAVYFCASARPLQETQYFGPGTRLLVL.

The chain couples TRBV7-9 to TRBJ2-7, with TRBD1 matching 9 bases. This CDR3 region has 14 residues. J gave up 3 bases and V 5 bases, and 5 bases lay outside the gene matches. The germline V gene encodes CDR1 SEHNR and CDR2 FQNEAQ (reference sequence). This CDR3 reads CASSTGTGFYEQYF. CDR3 DNA sequence: TGTGCCAGCAGCACCGGGACAGGGTTCTACGAGCAGTACTTC.

The chain recombines TRBV25-1 with TRBJ2-2, with TRBD2 identical over 7 bases. The CDR3 loop spans 14 amino acids. Germline V lookup: CDR1 MGHDK, CDR2 SYGVNS. Trimming took 4 bases from V and 3 from J; bases not matched to a gene: 2. This CDR3 is CASSGGGDTGELFF. The CDR3 nucleotides are TGTGCCAGCAGTGGGGGAGGGGACACCGGGGAGCTGTTTTTT.

The chain is built from TRBV5-5 and TRBJ1-1, with D unresolved. The ends were cut back, 0 bases at V and 4 bases at J, with 10 bases in the middle. This CDR3 has 14 amino acids. Germline V gene data show CDR1 as SGHKS and CDR2 as YYEKEE (reference sequence). The CDR3 reads CASSLVPPSTEAFF. DNA of the CDR3: TGTGCCAGCAGCTTGGTCCCCCCCAGCACTGAAGCTTTCTTT. Together with reference TRBV5-5 and TRBJ1-1, the CDR3 gives the full variable domain: DAGVTQSPTHLIKTRGQQVTLRCSPISGHKSVSWYQQVLGQGPQFIFQYYEKEERGRGNFPDRFSARQFPNYSSELNVNALLLGDSALYLCASSLVPPSTEAFFGQGTRLTVV.

V gene TRBV19 combines with J gene TRBJ1-5; D gene ambiguous. Looked up from germline, CDR1 is LNHDA and CDR2 is SQIVND (reference sequence). The germline V and J ends were trimmed by 7 bases and 0 bases, with 10 bases remaining between them. This CDR3 is built from 14 residues. The CDR3 protein is CASTERYSNQPQHF. CDR3 in DNA: TGTGCCAGTACCGAGCGGTATAGCAATCAGCCCCAGCATTTT.

The J gene is TRBJ1-2, the V gene TRBV6-5; D is unresolved. CDR1 is MNHEY and CDR2 is SVGAGI in the germline V gene. The CDR3 extends over 13 amino acids. Trimming removed 6 bases from V and 3 bases from J, with 11 bases in between. CDR3 DNA sequence: TGTGCCAGCAGCGGCGACGCGGACTATGGCTACACCTTC. Amino acid sequence: CASSGDADYGYTF.

This clone was detected once. The chain's CDR3 is CAISANEDTEAFF. CDR3 sequence (DNA): TGTGCCATCAGTGCCAATGAGGACACTGAAGCTTTCTTT. The chain recombines TRBV10-3 with TRBJ1-1; no definite D call. This CDR3 has 13 residues. Germline V gene sequence: CDR1 ENHRY, CDR2 SYGVKD. Trimming left V 4 bases short and J 3 bases short, with 9 bases between.

The chain recombines TRBV28 with TRBJ1-2; D uncertain. Between the trimmed V and J ends, which lost 5 bases and 8 bases, there was a span of 18 bases. CDR3 size: 14 residues. Germline CDR1 MDHEN, CDR2 SYDVKM. The DNA of the CDR3 is TGTGCCAGCAGTACCGGCGGTGGTCATGAGGGCTACACCTTC. Its protein is CASSTGGGHEGYTF.

The genes are TRBV7-9 and TRBJ2-5, with D tentatively TRBD2 (5 bases). Germline V gene data show CDR1 as SEHNR and CDR2 as FQNEAQ (reference sequence). The CDR3 runs 16 residues. The V end lost 3 bases, the J end lost 5 bases, and 19 bases lay between the germline ends. CDR3 nucleotides: TGTGCCAGCAGCTTGCGCCACGGGGTGGGGTTGGAGACCCAGTACTTC. This encodes CASSLRHGVGLETQYF.

The chain links TRBV9 to TRBJ2-1; D is ambiguous. CDR1 and CDR2 from the germline V gene are SGDLS and YYNGEE. The CDR3 contains 12 residues. Trimming removed 3 bases from V and 10 bases from J, with 11 bases in between. In DNA form, the CDR3 reads TGTGCCAGCAGCGGATCAAGTCGGGAGCAGTTCTTC. Translation: CASSGSSREQFF.

The count of this clone is one. The rearrangement links TRBV28 to TRBJ2-2, with 8 bases lining up with TRBD1. The J segment lost 4 bases and the V segment lost 6 bases, leaving 13 bases of the junction unmatched. This CDR3 contains 17 residues. Germline V CDR1 and CDR2: MDHEN, SYDVKM. This chain's CDR3 is CASSPLATGTGTGELFF. CDR3 DNA sequence: TGTGCCAGCAGCCCCTTGGCGACAGGGACAGGCACCGGGGAGCTGTTTTTT.